This TCR beta chain was identified during a study of cytomegalovirus exposure and HLA in healthy donors. Notes on the study in general: Rare sequences made up most TCRs, while some public TCRs were found in many donors.

V was clipped by 6 bases and J by 2 bases; unmatched bases: 10. CDR3 size: 16 residues. The germline V gene has CDR1 SQVTM and CDR2 ANQGSEA. The PCR used 60 Vbeta and 13 Jbeta primers. Produced via immunoSEQ multiplex PCR; TCRdb's table is partial and in-frame only. This table holds 150,000 to 200,000 clones, more than 65% found once. In the case of this clone: Its antigen is currently unknown.

Among the donors, all were healthy bone marrow donors. The TCR was taken from a man aged 18 to 30 in good health and CMV-seropositive. Sequencing was performed on PBMCs. J is TRBJ2-3 and V is TRBV29-1; 11 nucleotides match TRBD2. The CDR3 nucleotides read TGCAGCGTCGTTCCGACTAGCGGGAAACTCACAGATACGCAGTATTTT. Its translation: CSVVPTSGKLTDTQYF.